The T cell receptor (beta chain) described here comes from a study of blood T cell repertoires in COVID-19. In the study's own analysis: Amplification of reference gene primers was used by the study to estimate nucleated cell counts. The protocol was immunoSEQ multiplex PCR, while the TCRdb copy is restricted to in-frame clones and leaves out a portion. V, J and clone size reflect that table, while D and trimming were determined from the DNA. Of some 150,000 clones in the sample, roughly 90% are singletons; the top ten hold roughly 2.1%. The CDR3 spans 14 residues. Germline V lookup: CDR1 MNHEY, CDR2 SVGEGT. The V gene lost 1 base and the J gene lost 2 bases, with 8 bases spanning the gap.

The chain carries TRBV6-2 or TRBV6-3 and TRBJ2-5; perhaps TRBD2 as D (5 bases). The sequenced material came from peripheral blood. This receptor was identified in a human donor in a cohort sampled during active COVID-19. The DNA of the CDR3 is TGTGCCAGCAGTTACTTTGCGGGTCAAGAGACCCAGTACTTC. Translated: CASSYFAGQETQYF.